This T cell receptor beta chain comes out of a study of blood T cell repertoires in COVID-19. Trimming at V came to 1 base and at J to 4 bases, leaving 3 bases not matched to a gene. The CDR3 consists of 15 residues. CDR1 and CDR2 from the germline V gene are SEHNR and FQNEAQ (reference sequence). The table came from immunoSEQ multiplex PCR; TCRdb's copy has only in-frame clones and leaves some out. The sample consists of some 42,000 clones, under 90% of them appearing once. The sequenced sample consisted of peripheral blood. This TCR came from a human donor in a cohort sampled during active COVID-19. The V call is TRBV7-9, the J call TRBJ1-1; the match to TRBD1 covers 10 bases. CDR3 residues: CASSLGQGAFTEAFF. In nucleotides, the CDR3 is TGTGCCAGCAGCTTAGGACAGGGGGCCTTCACTGAAGCTTTCTTT.